The 26 T cell receptor beta chains below come from one sample, sequenced in a study of HIV-infected patients and healthy controls. Alpha and beta constant-region primers primed reverse transcription of around 550 ng RNA. Using multiplexing indices, alpha and beta chain libraries were generated apart by chain-specific third strand synthesis. One entry per CDR3 protein results from TCRdb running MiXCR on the 5' RACE reads. The table lists about 7,400 distinct CDR3 sequences, 9.3% of them singletons, with more than 15% in the top ten. The repertoire came from unfractionated whole blood and reflected all unsorted peripheral T cells. This specimen consisted of blood, obtained before antiretroviral therapy. Receptors were obtained from an adult with HIV infection.

This clonotype is deemed medium-sized. The chain employs TRBV10-3 and TRBJ2-3, with 9 bases fitting TRBD2. CDR3 length: 16 amino acids. Per germline, CDR1 ENHRY and CDR2 SYGVKD. The ends lost 3 bases at V and 4 bases at J; junction bases unmatched: 8. The CDR3 here is CAISDPAGGPPDTQYF. The CDR3 DNA follows: TGTGCCATCAGTGATCCAGCGGGGGGCCCCCCAGATACGCAGTATTTT.

This clonotype was picked up many times. The chain is built from TRBV20-1 and TRBJ2-1; D is unresolved. The CDR3 sequence is 14 residues long. The V gene's germline CDR1 is DFQATT and CDR2 SNEGSKA (reference sequence). Deletions cut 6 bases from V and 0 bases from J, with 12 bases between. Written as DNA, the CDR3 is TGCAGTGCAAAAGACTCGAGCTCCTACAATGAGCAGTTCTTC. Translating it yields CSAKDSSSYNEQFF.

This clonotype is classed as medium-sized (0.01 to 0.1%). The chain is built from TRBV5-4 and TRBJ2-3; D could derive from TRBD1 or TRBD2 (5 bases each). V was trimmed by 3 bases and J by 4 bases, leaving 15 bases between them. Germline CDR1 SGHNT, CDR2 YYREEE (reference sequence). CDR3 size: 15 residues. CDR3 in DNA: TGTGCCAGCAGCTATCGGTGGGACGGCCCAGATACGCAGTATTTT. It translates to CASSYRWDGPDTQYF.

This clonotype appeared many times. This rearrangement joins TRBV10-3 to TRBJ2-3; 12 bases are shared with TRBD2. Germline values: CDR1 ENHRY, CDR2 SYGVKD. This CDR3 region has 16 residues. The V segment lost 3 bases and the J segment 6 bases; nucleotides outside the gene matches: 7. The CDR3 is CAISDLLAGGSDTQYF. As DNA, the CDR3 is TGTGCCATCAGTGATCTCCTAGCGGGGGGGTCCGATACGCAGTATTTT.

This clonotype was detected a few times. This rearrangement joins TRBV5-1 to TRBJ2-7, with 7 bases that match TRBD1. The germline gives CDR1 SGHRS, CDR2 YFSETQ. CDR3 length: 14 residues. Germline trimming cut 3 bases from V and 2 bases from J; bases unmatched to any gene: 5. The CDR3 coding sequence is TGCGCCAGCAGCTCAGACGGGACAGCCTACGAGCAGTACTTC. Amino acid sequence: CASSSDGTAYEQYF.

This clonotype was observed at least ten times. V usage is TRBV20-1 and J usage is TRBJ2-2; D is unresolved. CDR3 length: 15 amino acids. Germline CDR1 and CDR2: DFQATT and SNEGSKA (reference sequence). The V gene lost 3 bases and the J gene lost 0 bases, with 11 bases spanning the gap. The CDR3 bases are TGCAGTGCTAGGGACGTCCTATCGAACACCGGGGAGCTGTTTTTT. Residues: CSARDVLSNTGELFF.

This clonotype is termed medium-sized. V usage is TRBV30 and J usage is TRBJ2-3, with TRBD2 identical over 11 bases. This CDR3 is built from 19 residues. The germline CDR1 and CDR2 sequences are GTSNPN and SVGIG (reference sequence). J lost 1 base, V lost 0 bases, and 12 bases had no gene match. The CDR3 spells CAWSVGGLAGGLRTDTQYF. Here the CDR3 DNA reads TGTGCCTGGAGTGTAGGGGGCCTAGCGGGGGGCCTCCGCACAGATACGCAGTATTTT.

Remarks on this clonotype: Just one base apart from a much larger clone, this may be a read error. V gene TRBV2 combines with J gene TRBJ2-5; D might be TRBD2 (6 bases). The CDR3 runs to 15 residues. The germline V gene has CDR1 SNHLY and CDR2 FYNNEI. CDR3 loop: CANSEGSLGGETQYF. The CDR3 region has the DNA TGTGCCAACAGTGAAGGCTCGTTGGGGGGAGAGACCCAGTACTTC.

This clonotype was observed at least ten times. The V and J genes are TRBV20-1 and TRBJ1-2; 10 bases map to TRBD1. Germline V gives CDR1 DFQATT, CDR2 SNEGSKA (reference sequence). The CDR3 loop spans 15 amino acids. V shed 6 bases, J shed 2 bases, and the junction held 9 bases outside the gene matches. Here the CDR3 DNA reads TGCAGTGCGGCCCGACAGGGGGCGTCGAACTATGGCTACACCTTC. It codes for CSAARQGASNYGYTF.

There are many counts of this clonotype. The rearrangement uses TRBV10-3 and TRBJ1-5; weak D call: TRBD1 (5 bases). CDR1 ENHRY and CDR2 SYGVKD come from the germline V gene. The CDR3 runs to 14 residues. V was cut by 6 bases and J by 5 bases, with 14 bases left in between. CDR3 sequence: CAISLNGDYQPQHF. The CDR3 nucleotides read TGTGCCATCAGCCTCAACGGGGACTATCAGCCCCAGCATTTT.

In its sample, this clonotype was seen many times. V and J are TRBV28 and TRBJ2-7; TRBD2 agrees at 7 bases. Unmatched junction bases numbered 9, after V lost 3 bases and J lost 4 bases. This CDR3 has 15 residues. In germline, CDR1 is MDHEN, CDR2 SYDVKM. CDR3 sequence reads: CASSFEREEGYEQYF. The CDR3 coding sequence is TGTGCCAGCAGTTTCGAGCGGGAAGAAGGGTACGAGCAGTACTTC.

In its sample, this clonotype was seen many times. The chain uses TRBV6-2 or TRBV6-3 and TRBJ1-2; D uncertain. The ends were cut back, 0 bases at V and 4 bases at J, with 9 bases in the middle. CDR3 length equals 14 residues. Germline V gene data show CDR1 as MNHEY and CDR2 as SVGEGT. CDR3 amino acids: CASSYSNGFYGYTF. The CDR3 DNA reads TGTGCCAGCAGTTACTCGAACGGGTTCTATGGCTACACCTTC.

This clonotype was recorded at least ten times. Here the CDR3 reads CASSYQPGPHLSTDTQYF. CDR3 sequence (DNA): TGTGCCAGCAGTTATCAGCCGGGACCGCACCTTAGCACAGATACGCAGTATTTT. The chain uses TRBV6-2 or TRBV6-3 and TRBJ2-3; D might be TRBD1 or TRBD2, each matching 5 bases. Germline-derived CDR1 and CDR2 are MNHEY and SVGEGT. The CDR3 runs 18 residues. V was clipped by 3 bases and J by 0 bases, with 19 bases between them.

This clonotype was counted a single time. This may stem from a read error, because a much larger clone lies one nucleotide away. The chain links TRBV7-9 to TRBJ2-3; TRBD1 is a possible D gene (6 bases). The CDR3 spans 12 residues. CDR1 is SEHNR and CDR2 is FQNEAQ in the germline V gene (reference sequence). The chain's CDR3 is CVSSSQGDTQYF. CDR3 bases: TGTGTCAGCAGCTCCCAGGGGGATACGCAGTATTTT.

This clonotype counts as medium-sized. The J gene is TRBJ2-3, the V gene TRBV6-6; D remains ambiguous. Germline lookup yields CDR1 MNHNY and CDR2 SVGAGI (reference sequence). Trimming pared 2 bases from V and 5 bases from J, leaving 5 bases between. The CDR3 is 12 amino acids. The CDR3 region has the DNA TGTGCCAGCAGTTACGTGGAAGATACGCAGTATTTT. The encoded protein is CASSYVEDTQYF.

The V and J genes are TRBV6-4 and TRBJ2-3, with TRBD2 matching over 12 bases. CDR1 is MRHNA, CDR2 SNTAGT, per germline. With V trimmed by 6 bases and J by 5 bases, 6 bases remained unmatched. CDR3 length: 15 residues. CDR3 DNA sequence: TGTGCCAGCAGCGGAACTAGCGGGAGGATAGATACGCAGTATTTT. Amino acids: CASSGTSGRIDTQYF.

This clonotype was seen ten or more times. The chain links TRBV6-6 to TRBJ2-7; D is unresolved. The CDR3 is 15 residues long. Germline V gives CDR1 MNHNY, CDR2 SVGAGI (reference sequence). Trimming took off 6 bases at V and 3 bases at J, with 18 bases between the two ends. The CDR3 nucleotides are TGTGCCAGCAGCCTTGACTGGGGAACGGACTACGAGCAGTACTTC. This codes for CASSLDWGTDYEQYF.

This clonotype was observed at least ten times. The chain is built from TRBV6-1 and TRBJ1-5; 12 nucleotides match TRBD1. The CDR3 is 15 residues long. The V gene's germline CDR1 is MNHNS and CDR2 SASEGT. V lost 7 bases, J lost 6 bases, and 7 bases stayed unmatched. The DNA for the CDR3 is TGTGCCAGCATCCCGGGACAGGGGGCAGGTCAGCCCCAGCATTTT. As protein: CASIPGQGAGQPQHF.

This clonotype was found many times. CDR3 loop: CASSQSQGPYGYTF. CDR3 DNA: TGTGCCAGCAGCCAGAGTCAGGGTCCCTATGGCTACACCTTC. This chain connects TRBV7-9 to TRBJ1-2; D possibly corresponds to TRBD1 (5 bases). Trimming took off 5 bases at V and 4 bases at J, with 14 bases between the two ends. Germline V lookup: CDR1 SEHNR, CDR2 FQNEAQ (reference sequence). CDR3 length: 14 residues.

This clonotype is judged medium-sized. The rearrangement uses TRBV6-5 and TRBJ2-2, with D maybe TRBD2 (5 bases). Germline CDR1 reads MNHEY; CDR2 reads SVGAGI. With 6 bases removed from V and 6 bases from J, the gap between germline ends came to 11 bases. This CDR3 is 13 amino acids long. The CDR3 bases are TGTGCCAGCAGCACTAGTTCTGCCGGGGAGCTGTTTTTT. This encodes CASSTSSAGELFF.

The sample holds a few counts of this clonotype. The chain employs TRBV7-8 and TRBJ1-5; TRBD1 matches at 7 bases. V trimming: 0 bases; J trimming: 0 bases; junction bases outside the gene matches: 20. The V gene's germline CDR1 is SGHVS and CDR2 FQNEAQ. There are 22 residues in the CDR3. The CDR3, as DNA: TGTGCCAGCAGCTTAGCCGACACTTACGGGACAGAAGACGCTTATAGCAATCAGCCCCAGCATTTT. Translation: CASSLADTYGTEDAYSNQPQHF.

The gene calls are TRBV18 and TRBJ2-1; tentatively, D is TRBD1 (7 bases). The CDR3 covers 18 residues. Germline V CDR1 and CDR2: KGHSH, LQKENI. Trimming took off 1 base at V and 2 bases at J, with 18 bases between the two ends. The CDR3 bases are TGTGCCAGCTCACCACTTAAGACAGGGAGGCTCCCCTACAATGAGCAGTTCTTC. This translates into CASSPLKTGRLPYNEQFF.

This clonotype has a count of ten or more. J is TRBJ2-7 and V is TRBV6-5; D may match TRBD1 or TRBD2 (5 bases each). Germline CDR1 is MNHEY and CDR2 is SVGAGI. The V gene lost 5 bases and the J gene lost 3 bases, with 14 bases spanning the gap. The CDR3 has 14 amino acids. The CDR3 DNA reads as TGTGCCAGCAGTCAGCTGAGGGACGTCTACGAGCAGTACTTC. As protein: CASSQLRDVYEQYF.

This clonotype is categorized as medium-sized. The CDR3 DNA follows: TGTGCCAGCAGCCAACCAAATCGCGGGACAGAAGAGACCCAGTACTTC. Translation gives CASSQPNRGTEETQYF. The V gene is TRBV12-3 or TRBV12-4, the J gene TRBJ2-5, with D possibly TRBD1 on 7 matching bases. The CDR3 spans 16 residues. Trimming removed 6 bases at V and 3 bases at J, with 20 bases between.

In its sample, this clonotype was seen many times. The chain carries TRBV4-1 and TRBJ2-1; no clear D. The CDR3 has 11 amino acids. V lost 6 bases to trimming and J lost 8 bases, with 8 bases between them. Germline V gives CDR1 MGHRA, CDR2 YSYEKL. In nucleotides, the CDR3 is TGCGCCAGCAGTGACATCCATGAGCAGTTCTTC. Translation: CASSDIHEQFF.

In its sample, this clonotype was seen many times. CDR3 residues: CASSHGLAGGPNEQFF. The CDR3 DNA sequence: TGTGCCAGCAGTCACGGACTAGCGGGGGGGCCCAATGAGCAGTTCTTC. The V gene is TRBV6-5, the J gene TRBJ2-1, with 15 bases that match TRBD2. CDR1 is MNHEY, CDR2 SVGAGI, per germline. The CDR3 is 16 amino acids. V lost 5 bases and J lost 6; bases outside the gene matches: 5.